Listed here are 22 T cell receptor beta chains from one sample, sequenced in a study of T-cell reconstitution after alpha-beta-depleted transplantation in children. During its preparation, the TCRbeta library received unique molecular identifiers. TCRdb processed the PCR reads anew with MiXCR; each CDR3 protein has one entry. Among over 90,000 distinct CDR3 sequences listed, 4.5% to 7.5% were seen once. The specimen was PBMCs, mostly from graft donor cells, collected 60 days after TCRalphabeta/CD19-depleted stem cell transplant. All receptors derive from a female patient aged 2 to 10 who had a stem cell transplant for Fanconi anemia, so the T cells may come from the graft donor.

A few counts support this clonotype. The genes are TRBV7-9 and TRBJ1-1; 7 bases match TRBD1. Germline-derived CDR1 and CDR2 are SEHNR and FQNEAQ (reference sequence). The V and J ends lost 2 bases and 4 bases, in that order; junction bases with no gene match: 7. The CDR3 is made up of 15 amino acids. In DNA, the CDR3 is TGTGCCAGCAGCTTATCGGGGACAGTCGGCACTGAAGCTTTCTTT. This codes for CASSLSGTVGTEAFF.

The chain recombines TRBV12-3 or TRBV12-4 with TRBJ1-1, with D possibly TRBD1 on 6 matching bases. The CDR3 extends over 16 amino acids. Deletions cut 2 bases from V and 0 bases from J, with 13 bases between. In DNA, the CDR3 is TGTGCCAGCAGTTTAAAGGGGGGACTTATGAACACTGAAGCTTTCTTT. This encodes CASSLKGGLMNTEAFF.

A word on this clonotype: The missing conserved phenylalanine or tryptophan at the end of this CDR3 makes a read error likely. The V call is TRBV28, the J call TRBJ1-5; 9 bases are shared with TRBD1. Looked up from germline, CDR1 is MDHEN and CDR2 is SYDVKM. The ends lost 2 bases at V and 7 bases at J; junction bases unmatched: 9. The CDR3 is made up of 16 amino acids. The CDR3 spells CASSLVDWTGEQPQHY. CDR3 sequence (DNA): TGTGCCAGCAGTTTAGTGGATTGGACAGGGGAACAGCCCCAGCATTAT.

This clonotype was observed many times. The chain combines TRBV29-1 with TRBJ2-5, with no clear D. The germline V gene encodes CDR1 SQVTM and CDR2 ANQGSEA. Trimming removed 6 bases from V and 5 bases from J, with 19 bases in between. The CDR3 runs to 14 residues. The CDR3 loop is CSVSRPAQDETQYF. CDR3 in DNA: TGCAGCGTCTCTCGGCCCGCGCAGGACGAGACCCAGTACTTC. Using reference TRBV29-1 and TRBJ2-5 for the parts outside the CDR3, the full variable domain is SAVISQKPSRDICQRGTSLTIQCQVDSQVTMMFWYRQQPGQSLTLIATANQGSEATYESGFVIDKFPISRPNLTFSTLTVSNMSPEDSSIYLCSVSRPAQDETQYFGPGTRLLVL.

The chain uses TRBV5-1 and TRBJ2-1; D gene unclear. The V gene lost 0 bases and the J gene lost 4 bases, with 11 bases spanning the gap. CDR1 and CDR2 from the germline V gene are SGHRS and YFSETQ. The length of the CDR3 is 15 residues. The CDR3 region is CASSLAVTNYNEQFF. The CDR3 DNA is TGCGCCAGCAGCTTGGCAGTGACGAATTACAATGAGCAGTTCTTC.

This clonotype was detected ten times or more. This chain uses TRBV11-2 with TRBJ2-4; no firm D call. The CDR3 consists of 15 residues. Trimming took 0 bases from V and 1 from J, leaving 7 bases between them. Per germline, CDR1 SGHAT and CDR2 FQNNGV. In DNA form, the CDR3 reads TGTGCCAGCAGCTTAGAGACCGCTGCCAAAAACATTCAGTACTTC. Its protein is CASSLETAAKNIQYF.

This clonotype was seen repeatedly, ten times or more. The gene calls are TRBV11-2 and TRBJ2-3; D remains unclear. CDR3 length: 14 amino acids. The V end lost 0 bases, the J end lost 2 bases, and 6 bases lay between the germline ends. Germline values: CDR1 SGHAT, CDR2 FQNNGV. This CDR3 is CASSLDHVTDTQYF. As DNA, the CDR3 is TGTGCCAGCAGCTTAGATCACGTCACAGATACGCAGTATTTT.

This clonotype has a count of ten or more. The rearrangement links TRBV7-3 to TRBJ2-3; TRBD2 matches 9 bases. CDR1 and CDR2 from the germline V gene are SGHTA and FQGTGA. The V gene end was trimmed by 1 base and the J gene end by 6 bases; junction bases not matched to a gene: 5. This CDR3 is built from 15 residues. This CDR3 is CASSLKLAGMDTQYF. The CDR3 coding sequence is TGTGCCAGCAGCTTAAAGCTAGCGGGAATGGATACGCAGTATTTT.

This clonotype was found many times. The chain is built from TRBV20-1 and TRBJ2-1, with 8 bases that match TRBD2. Per the germline V gene, CDR1 is DFQATT and CDR2 is SNEGSKA (reference sequence). CDR3 length: 13 amino acids. Here the CDR3 reads CREREKRNNEQFF. CDR3 nucleotides: TGCAGGGAGCGGGAGAAAAGGAACAATGAGCAGTTCTTC.

This clonotype was recorded a few times. DNA for the CDR3: TGCAGTGCTAGAGATCTTACCCGGAGTAGGGAGTCCCAAGAGACCCAGTACTTC. Its protein product is CSARDLTRSRESQETQYF. The chain combines TRBV20-1 with TRBJ2-5; D may be TRBD2 (5 bases). The V gene's germline CDR1 is DFQATT and CDR2 SNEGSKA (reference sequence). The V end lost 0 bases, the J end lost 1 base, and 21 bases lay between the germline ends. There are 18 residues in the CDR3.

This clonotype showed up many times. The J gene is TRBJ2-1, the V gene TRBV7-9, with 12 positions matching TRBD2. Germline CDR1 SEHNR, CDR2 FQNEAQ (reference sequence). The CDR3 sequence is 16 residues long. Losses at the gene ends were 0 bases for V and 9 bases for J; bases not matched to a gene: 6. The CDR3, as DNA: TGTGCCAGCAGCTTAGCCGGACTAGCGGGGCGTCTTGAGCAGTTCTTC. Translation gives CASSLAGLAGRLEQFF.

This chain uses TRBV9 with TRBJ1-4; 7 bases agree with TRBD1. The CDR3 is 15 residues long. Germline V lookup: CDR1 SGDLS, CDR2 YYNGEE. The V and J ends lost 0 bases and 5 bases, in that order; junction bases with no gene match: 4. CDR3 protein: CASSVASGGNEKLFF. The CDR3 DNA sequence: TGTGCCAGCAGCGTAGCCTCAGGGGGAAATGAAAAACTGTTTTTT. The full variable domain, completed using reference TRBV9 and TRBJ1-4, is DSGVTQTPKHLITATGQRVTLRCSPRSGDLSVYWYQQSLDQGLQFLIQYYNGEERAKGNILERFSAQQFPDLHSELNLSSLELGDSALYFCASSVASGGNEKLFFGSGTQLSVL.

This clonotype was seen a few times. This rearrangement joins TRBV10-3 to TRBJ2-1; 12 bases agree with TRBD1. Germline CDR1 is ENHRY and CDR2 is SYGVKD. The CDR3 is 16 amino acids. After removal of 11 bases from V and 9 bases from J, the junction contained 17 bases not matched to a gene. The CDR3 sequence: CAPSGPRDRGLGEQFF. The CDR3, as DNA: TGTGCCCCCAGCGGCCCCCGGGACAGGGGGCTCGGTGAGCAGTTCTTC.

Details on this clonotype: A much more abundant neighbour one base away suggests this may be a read error. The chain is built from TRBV29-1 and TRBJ2-1; 9 bases agree with TRBD2. Germline CDR1 is SQVTM and CDR2 is ANQGSEA. The CDR3 runs to 11 residues. CDR3: CSVNIAGEQLF. CDR3 nucleotides: TGCAGCGTTAATATAGCGGGAGAGCAGCTCTTC.

This clonotype was observed at least ten times. This sequence joins TRBV20-1 and TRBJ2-1; 10 bases line up with TRBD2. The V segment lost 0 bases and the J segment 2 bases; nucleotides outside the gene matches: 4. Germline CDR1 and CDR2: DFQATT and SNEGSKA (reference sequence). CDR3 size: 16 residues. CDR3 loop: CSARDSGLAAYNEQFF. The CDR3 coding sequence is TGCAGTGCTAGAGATTCAGGACTAGCGGCCTACAATGAGCAGTTCTTC.

The rearrangement links TRBV7-2 to TRBJ1-5; a possible D gene is TRBD1 (5 bases). The CDR3 sequence is 13 residues long. Per germline, CDR1 SGHTA and CDR2 FQGNSA. Trimming took 7 bases from V and 8 from J, leaving 15 bases between them. CDR3 nucleotides: TGTGCCAGCACCGCTCTGGGGCGGGAGCCCCAGCATTTT. This gives the protein CASTALGREPQHF.

This clonotype was observed a few times. The chain employs TRBV30 and TRBJ1-5; perhaps TRBD1 as D (6 bases). This CDR3 spans 14 amino acids. The germline gives CDR1 GTSNPN, CDR2 SVGIG (reference sequence). Trimming removed 0 bases from V and 5 bases from J, with 11 bases in between. The CDR3: CAWSVWDIDQPQHF. The CDR3, as DNA: TGTGCCTGGAGTGTGTGGGACATTGATCAGCCCCAGCATTTT.

The rearrangement uses TRBV7-9 and TRBJ1-2; TRBD1 might be the D (5 bases). Trimming took off 0 bases at V and 7 bases at J, with 12 bases between the two ends. The CDR3 runs 14 residues. CDR1 and CDR2 from the germline V gene are SEHNR and FQNEAQ (reference sequence). DNA of the CDR3: TGTGCCAGCAGCTTAGCTTGGGACGGGGGTGGCTACACCTTC. Protein: CASSLAWDGGGYTF.

At least ten counts were recorded for this clonotype. The J gene is TRBJ2-1, the V gene TRBV7-8; TRBD2 is a possible D gene (6 bases). V lost 1 base and J 3 bases, leaving 10 bases between the germline ends. This CDR3 is built from 15 residues. Germline loops: CDR1 SGHVS, CDR2 FQNEAQ. In DNA, the CDR3 is TGTGCCAGCAGCTTAGGTTCTAGCGACTACAATGAGCAGTTCTTC. Protein product: CASSLGSSDYNEQFF.

This rearrangement joins TRBV29-1 to TRBJ1-1; 8 positions match TRBD1. CDR3 length: 14 residues. CDR1 and CDR2 from the germline V gene are SQVTM and ANQGSEA. V shed 5 bases and J 4 bases; nucleotides not matched to a gene: 9. Written as DNA, the CDR3 is TGCAGCGTTTTTACGACAGGGGTTCTCACTGAAGCTTTCTTT. Translated: CSVFTTGVLTEAFF.

CDR3 loop: CASSQEGQRDYGYTF. In nucleotides, the CDR3 is TGTGCCAGCAGCCAAGAGGGACAGAGGGACTATGGCTACACCTTC. This sequence joins TRBV4-2 and TRBJ1-2, with TRBD1 matching over 7 bases. V was clipped by 0 bases and J by 3 bases; unmatched bases: 4. Germline CDR1 and CDR2: LGHNA and YNFKEQ. This CDR3 region has 15 residues.

A few counts support this clonotype. V usage is TRBV18 and J usage is TRBJ1-1, with TRBD1 matching over 7 bases. V lost 4 bases and J lost 4; bases outside the gene matches: 6. Germline CDR1 and CDR2: KGHSH and LQKENI. CDR3 length equals 14 residues. CDR3 sequence reads: CASSHTGDFTEAFF. DNA of the CDR3: TGTGCCAGCTCACACACAGGGGATTTCACTGAAGCTTTCTTT.